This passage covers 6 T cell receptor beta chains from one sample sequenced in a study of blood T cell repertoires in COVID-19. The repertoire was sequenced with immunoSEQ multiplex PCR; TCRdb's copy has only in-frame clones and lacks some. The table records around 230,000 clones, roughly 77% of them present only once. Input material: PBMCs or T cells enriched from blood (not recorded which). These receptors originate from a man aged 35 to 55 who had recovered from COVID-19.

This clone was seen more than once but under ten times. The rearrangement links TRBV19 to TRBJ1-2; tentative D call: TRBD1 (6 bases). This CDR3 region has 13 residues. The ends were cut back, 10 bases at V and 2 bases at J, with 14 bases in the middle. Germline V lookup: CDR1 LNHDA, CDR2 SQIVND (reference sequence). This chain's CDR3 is CATRPGQNYGYTF. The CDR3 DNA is TGTGCCACTCGCCCCGGACAGAACTATGGCTACACCTTC.

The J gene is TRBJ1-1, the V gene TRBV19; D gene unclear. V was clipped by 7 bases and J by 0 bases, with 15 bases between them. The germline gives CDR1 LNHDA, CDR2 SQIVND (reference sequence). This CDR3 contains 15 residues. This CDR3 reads CASTSPAGMNTEAFF. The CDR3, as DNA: TGTGCCAGTACCTCCCCCGCCGGGATGAACACTGAAGCTTTCTTT.

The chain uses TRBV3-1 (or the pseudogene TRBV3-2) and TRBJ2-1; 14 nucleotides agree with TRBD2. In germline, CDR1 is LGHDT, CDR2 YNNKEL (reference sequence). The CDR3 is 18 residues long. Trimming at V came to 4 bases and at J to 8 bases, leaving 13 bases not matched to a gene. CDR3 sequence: CASSRHSGTSGRRDEQFF. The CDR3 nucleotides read TGTGCCAGCAGCCGCCACTCCGGGACTAGCGGGAGACGAGATGAGCAGTTCTTC.

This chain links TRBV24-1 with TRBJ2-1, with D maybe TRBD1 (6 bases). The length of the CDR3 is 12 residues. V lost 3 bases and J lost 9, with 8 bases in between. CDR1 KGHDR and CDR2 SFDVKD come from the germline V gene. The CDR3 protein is CATSDKGGEQFF. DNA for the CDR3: TGTGCCACCAGTGATAAAGGGGGTGAGCAGTTCTTC.

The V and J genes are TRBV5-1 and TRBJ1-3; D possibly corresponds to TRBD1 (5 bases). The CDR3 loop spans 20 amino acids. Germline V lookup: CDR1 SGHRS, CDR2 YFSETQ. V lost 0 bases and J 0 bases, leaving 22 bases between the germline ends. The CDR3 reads CASSLDFMGPSPHSGNTIYF. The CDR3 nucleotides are TGCGCCAGCAGCTTGGATTTCATGGGGCCTTCCCCGCACTCTGGAAACACCATATATTTT.

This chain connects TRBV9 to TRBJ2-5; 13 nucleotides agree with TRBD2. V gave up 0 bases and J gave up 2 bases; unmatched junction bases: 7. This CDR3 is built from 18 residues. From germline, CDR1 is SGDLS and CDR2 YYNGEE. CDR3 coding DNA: TGTGCCAGCAGCGTAGGAGGAACTAGCGGGGGGGGGCAAGAGACCCAGTACTTC. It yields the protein CASSVGGTSGGGQETQYF.